This T cell receptor (beta chain) was identified during a study of shared clonotypes between healthy human individuals. V lost 4 bases to trimming and J lost 4 bases, with 14 bases between them. The germline gives CDR1 SGHTA, CDR2 FQGNSA. The CDR3 is 15 residues long. Findings and caveats of the study: It was only blood that was sampled, and tissue repertoires likely differ. It was observed that roughly 5.1% of naive CD4 clonotypes were shared across a handful of donors.

As to this clone: Its antigen is not identified.

Once extracted for a subset, genomic DNA was divided evenly among several immunoSEQ plates. Sequenced by immunoSEQ multiplex PCR; TCRdb stores in-frame clones only, minus some. The sample has millions of clones; roughly nine tenths are singletons. The genes are TRBV7-2 and TRBJ2-1; D might be TRBD2 (6 bases). The sample comprised naive CD4+ T cells sorted from blood. This sample's subset: CD45RA+ positively selected. The clonotype comes from a man aged 18-30 years in good health. Here the CDR3 reads CASSSGTWSYNEQFF. The CDR3 region has the DNA TGTGCCAGCAGCTCGGGGACTTGGAGTTACAATGAGCAGTTCTTC. Supplemented by reference TRBV7-2 and TRBJ2-1, the full variable domain reads GAGVSQSPSNKVTEKGKDVELRCDPISGHTALYWYRQSLGQGLEFLIYFQGNSAPDKSGLPSDRFSAERTGGSVSTLTIQRTQQEDSAVYLCASSSGTWSYNEQFFGPGTRLTVL.